This TCR beta chain was observed in a study of cytomegalovirus exposure and HLA in healthy donors. The CDR3 runs to 15 residues. CDR1 MGHDK and CDR2 SYGVNS come from the germline V gene. It was with 60 Vbeta and 13 Jbeta primers that the PCR ran. The protocol was immunoSEQ multiplex PCR, while the TCRdb copy is restricted to in-frame clones and leaves out a portion. Among under 200,000 clones listed, about four fifths were seen once. This sequence was found in a woman in her forties or fifties in good health and CMV-seropositive. The specimen was PBMCs. The rearrangement uses TRBV25-1 and TRBJ2-5; 7 positions match TRBD1. Gene TRBJ2-7 matches the end of the DNA better, so the J call may be wrong. CDR3 sequence: CASSRDSPIDYEQYF. For the CDR3, the DNA is TGTGCCAGCTCCCGGGACAGCCCGATAGACTACGAGCAGTACTTC.